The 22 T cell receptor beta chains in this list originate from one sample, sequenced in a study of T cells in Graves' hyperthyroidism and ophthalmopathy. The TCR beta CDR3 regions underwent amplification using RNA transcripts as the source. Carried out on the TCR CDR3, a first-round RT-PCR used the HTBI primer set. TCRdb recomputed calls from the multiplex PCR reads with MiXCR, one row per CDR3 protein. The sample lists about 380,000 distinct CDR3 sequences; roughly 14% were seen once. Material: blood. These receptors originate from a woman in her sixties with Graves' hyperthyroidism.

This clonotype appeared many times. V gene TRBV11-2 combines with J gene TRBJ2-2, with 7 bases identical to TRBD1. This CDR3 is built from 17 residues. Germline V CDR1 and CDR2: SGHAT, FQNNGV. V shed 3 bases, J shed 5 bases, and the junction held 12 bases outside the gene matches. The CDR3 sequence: CASSFSRTGKETGELFF. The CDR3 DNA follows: TGTGCCAGCAGCTTTTCCCGGACAGGCAAAGAGACCGGGGAGCTGTTTTTT.

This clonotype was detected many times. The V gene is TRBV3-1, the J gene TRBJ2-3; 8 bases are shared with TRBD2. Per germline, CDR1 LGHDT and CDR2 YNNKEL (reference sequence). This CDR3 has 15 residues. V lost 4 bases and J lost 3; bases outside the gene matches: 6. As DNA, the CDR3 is TGTGCCAGCAGCCCCCGAACTAGCGGAACAGATACGCAGTATTTT. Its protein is CASSPRTSGTDTQYF.

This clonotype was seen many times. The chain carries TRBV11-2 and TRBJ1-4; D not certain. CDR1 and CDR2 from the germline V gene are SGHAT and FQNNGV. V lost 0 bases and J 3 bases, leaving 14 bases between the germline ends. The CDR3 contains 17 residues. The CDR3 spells CASSLDLMAFANEKLFF. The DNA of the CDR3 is TGTGCCAGCAGCTTAGATCTGATGGCGTTTGCTAATGAAAAACTGTTTTTT.

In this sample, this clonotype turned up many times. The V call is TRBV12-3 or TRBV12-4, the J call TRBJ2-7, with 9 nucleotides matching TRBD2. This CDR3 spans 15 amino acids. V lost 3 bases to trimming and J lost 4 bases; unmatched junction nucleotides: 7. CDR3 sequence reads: CASSFEREAWYEQYF. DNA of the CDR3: TGTGCCAGCAGTTTCGAGCGGGAGGCCTGGTACGAGCAGTACTTC.

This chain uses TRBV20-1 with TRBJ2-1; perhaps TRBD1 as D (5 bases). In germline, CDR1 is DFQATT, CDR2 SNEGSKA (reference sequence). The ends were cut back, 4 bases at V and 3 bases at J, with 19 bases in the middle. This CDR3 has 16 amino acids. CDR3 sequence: CSATKAGQSIYNEQFF. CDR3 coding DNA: TGCAGTGCTACCAAGGCAGGGCAGAGTATCTACAATGAGCAGTTCTTC.

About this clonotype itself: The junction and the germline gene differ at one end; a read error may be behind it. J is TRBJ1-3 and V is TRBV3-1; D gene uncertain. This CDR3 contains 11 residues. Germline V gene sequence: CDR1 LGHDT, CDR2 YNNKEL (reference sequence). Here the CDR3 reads CPSSHGNTIYF. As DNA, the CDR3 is TGTCCCAGCAGCCATGGAAACACCATATATTTT.

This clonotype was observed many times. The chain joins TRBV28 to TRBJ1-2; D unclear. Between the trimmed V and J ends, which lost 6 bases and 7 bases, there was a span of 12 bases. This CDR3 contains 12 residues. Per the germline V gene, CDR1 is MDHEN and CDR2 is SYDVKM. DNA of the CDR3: TGTGCCAGCAGCGTCCCACTAAGTGGCTACACCTTC. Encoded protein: CASSVPLSGYTF.

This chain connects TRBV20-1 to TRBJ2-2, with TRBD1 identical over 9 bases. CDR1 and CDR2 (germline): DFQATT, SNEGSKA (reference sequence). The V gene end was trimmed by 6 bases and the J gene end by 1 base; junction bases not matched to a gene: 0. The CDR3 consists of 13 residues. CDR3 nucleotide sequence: TGCAGTGCGGGACAGGGGAACACCGGGGAGCTGTTTTTT. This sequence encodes CSAGQGNTGELFF.

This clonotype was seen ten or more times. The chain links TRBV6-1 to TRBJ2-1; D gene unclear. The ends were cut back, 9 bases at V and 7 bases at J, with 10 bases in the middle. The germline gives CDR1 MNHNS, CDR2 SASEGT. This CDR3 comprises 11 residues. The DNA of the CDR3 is TGTGCCAGTTTGGACCTGAATGAGCAGTTCTTC. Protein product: CASLDLNEQFF.

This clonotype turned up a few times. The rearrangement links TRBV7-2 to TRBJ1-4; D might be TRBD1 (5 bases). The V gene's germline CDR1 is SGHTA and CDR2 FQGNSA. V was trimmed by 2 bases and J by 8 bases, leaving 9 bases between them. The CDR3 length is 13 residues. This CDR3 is CASSLTGGEKLFF. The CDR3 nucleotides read TGTGCCAGCAGCTTAACGGGGGGGGAAAAACTGTTTTTT.

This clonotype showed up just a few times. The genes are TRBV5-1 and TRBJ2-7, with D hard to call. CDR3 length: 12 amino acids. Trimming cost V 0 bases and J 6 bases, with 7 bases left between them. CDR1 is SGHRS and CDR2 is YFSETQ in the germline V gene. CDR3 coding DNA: TGCGCCAGCAGCTTGGGGATTGCCGAGCAGTACTTC. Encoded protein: CASSLGIAEQYF.

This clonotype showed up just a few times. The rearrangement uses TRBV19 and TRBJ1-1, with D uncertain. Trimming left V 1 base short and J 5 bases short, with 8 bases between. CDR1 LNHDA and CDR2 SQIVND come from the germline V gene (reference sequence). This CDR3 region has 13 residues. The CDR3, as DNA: TGTGCCAGTAGTATAGCCGTGCAGACTGAAGCTTTCTTT. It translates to CASSIAVQTEAFF.

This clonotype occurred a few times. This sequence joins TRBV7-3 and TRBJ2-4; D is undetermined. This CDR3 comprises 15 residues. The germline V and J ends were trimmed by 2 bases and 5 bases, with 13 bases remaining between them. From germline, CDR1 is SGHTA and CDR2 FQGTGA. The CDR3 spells CASSLSLGRENIQYF. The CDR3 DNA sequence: TGTGCCAGCAGCTTATCGCTGGGTCGGGAAAACATTCAGTACTTC.

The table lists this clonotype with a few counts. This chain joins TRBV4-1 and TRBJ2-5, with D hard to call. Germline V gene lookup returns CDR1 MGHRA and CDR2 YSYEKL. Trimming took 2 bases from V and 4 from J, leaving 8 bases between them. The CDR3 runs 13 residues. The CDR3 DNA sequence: TGCGCCAGCAGCCAATGGGTTCGAGAGACCCAGTACTTC. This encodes CASSQWVRETQYF.

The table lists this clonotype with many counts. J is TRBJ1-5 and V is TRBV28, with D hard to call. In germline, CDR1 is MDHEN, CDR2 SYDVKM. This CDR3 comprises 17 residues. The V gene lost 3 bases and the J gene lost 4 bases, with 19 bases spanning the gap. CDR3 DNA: TGTGCCAGCAGTTTCCGACCTGGCCGAGATCTTAATCAGCCCCAGCATTTT. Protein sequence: CASSFRPGRDLNQPQHF.

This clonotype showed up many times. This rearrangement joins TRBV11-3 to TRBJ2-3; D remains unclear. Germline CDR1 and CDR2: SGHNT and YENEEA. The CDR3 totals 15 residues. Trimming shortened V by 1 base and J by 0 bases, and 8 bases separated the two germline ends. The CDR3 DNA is TGTGCCAGCAGCTTAGCCCACGACAGCACAGATACGCAGTATTTT. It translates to CASSLAHDSTDTQYF. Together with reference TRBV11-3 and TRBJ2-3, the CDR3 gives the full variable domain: EAGVVQSPRYKIIEKKQPVAFWCNPISGHNTLYWYLQNLGQGPELLIRYENEEAVDDSQLPKDRFSAERLKGVDSTLKIQPAELGDSAVYLCASSLAHDSTDTQYFGPGTRLTVL.

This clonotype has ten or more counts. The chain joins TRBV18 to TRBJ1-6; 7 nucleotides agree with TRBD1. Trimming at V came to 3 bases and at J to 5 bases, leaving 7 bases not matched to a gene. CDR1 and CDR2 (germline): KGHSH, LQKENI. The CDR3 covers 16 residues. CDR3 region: CASSPQPGQNNSPLHF. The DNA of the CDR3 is TGTGCCAGCTCACCTCAACCGGGACAGAATAATTCACCCCTCCACTTT. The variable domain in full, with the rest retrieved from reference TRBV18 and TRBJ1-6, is NAGVMQNPRHLVRRRGQEARLRCSPMKGHSHVYWYRQLPEEGLKFMVYLQKENIIDESGMPKERFSAEFPKEGPSILRIQQVVRGDSAAYFCASSPQPGQNNSPLHFGNGTRLTVT.

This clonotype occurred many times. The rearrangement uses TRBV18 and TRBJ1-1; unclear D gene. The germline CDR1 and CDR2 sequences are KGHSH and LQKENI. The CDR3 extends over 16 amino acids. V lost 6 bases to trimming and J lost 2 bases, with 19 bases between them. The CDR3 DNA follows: TGTGCCAGCTCCCGGACGGAGGCCACCCTAAACACTGAAGCTTTCTTT. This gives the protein CASSRTEATLNTEAFF.

CDR3 in amino acids: CASSFGGDGEQFF. CDR3 coding DNA: TGTGCCAGCAGCTTTGGAGGGGATGGTGAGCAGTTCTTC. The rearrangement uses TRBV5-4 and TRBJ2-1, with a weak D call TRBD2 (6 bases). V was cut by 2 bases and J by 9 bases, with 12 bases left in between. CDR1 and CDR2 from the germline V gene are SGHNT and YYREEE (reference sequence). The CDR3 consists of 13 residues.

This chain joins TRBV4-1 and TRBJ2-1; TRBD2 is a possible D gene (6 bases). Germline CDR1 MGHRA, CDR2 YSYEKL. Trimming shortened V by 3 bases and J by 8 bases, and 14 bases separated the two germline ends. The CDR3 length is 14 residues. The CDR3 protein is CASSQAEGLDEQFF. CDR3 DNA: TGCGCCAGCAGCCAGGCGGAGGGGCTCGATGAGCAGTTCTTC.

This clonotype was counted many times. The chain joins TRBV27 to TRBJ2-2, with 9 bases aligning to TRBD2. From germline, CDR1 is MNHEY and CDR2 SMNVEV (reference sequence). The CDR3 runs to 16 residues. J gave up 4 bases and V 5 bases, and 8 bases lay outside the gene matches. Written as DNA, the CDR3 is TGTGCCAGCAGTATCGCGGGAGGGCTAAGCACCGGGGAGCTGTTTTTT. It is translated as CASSIAGGLSTGELFF.

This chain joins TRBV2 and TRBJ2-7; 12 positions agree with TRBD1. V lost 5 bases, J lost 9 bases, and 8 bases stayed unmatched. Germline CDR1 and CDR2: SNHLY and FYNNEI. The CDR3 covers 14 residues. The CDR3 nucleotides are TGTGCCAGCAGTTACGGGACAGGGGGCAGCGGGCAGTACTTC. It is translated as CASSYGTGGSGQYF.